This T cell receptor beta chain was obtained from a study of cytomegalovirus exposure and HLA in healthy donors. In the study overall: Prior work identified 95 million to 120 million unique TCR beta sequences in some 180 million T cells. Study outcomes and limitations: TCR beta chains numbering some 150 were designated cytomegalovirus-associated. The authors later linked a missense DCLRE1C variant to TCR beta V- and J-gene trimming.

The germline CDR1 and CDR2 sequences are SGHRS and YFSETQ. The V end was cut by 0 bases, the J end by 0 bases, with 10 bases between. CDR3 length: 16 amino acids. Primers included in the PCR were 60 Vbeta and 13 Jbeta primers. Assay: immunoSEQ multiplex PCR; the TCRdb copy retains only in-frame clones and omits some. The sample has some 220,000 clones, about 89% seen once; the top ten hold 1%. As to this clone: Its target is not known.

The rearrangement links TRBV5-1 to TRBJ1-3, with a tentative D call TRBD1 (6 bases). The receptor was isolated from a woman aged 18-29 years in good health and CMV-seronegative. The source material was PBMCs. The CDR3, as DNA: TGCGCCAGCAGCTTGGGATACAGGGCCTCTGGAAACACCATATATTTT. It specifies CASSLGYRASGNTIYF.